This paragraph reports one T cell receptor beta chain. TCRdb called the RT-PCR reads again in MiXCR, with one record for every CDR3 protein. Of hundreds of thousands of distinct CDR3 sequences detected, 11% appear once; the ten largest clones hold approximately 11%. With 4 bases removed from V and 1 base from J, the gap between germline ends came to 13 bases. The CDR3 totals 16 residues. Germline V lookup: CDR1 LGHNA, CDR2 YSLEER. The entry originates in a study of response to subunit inactivated influenza vaccine. This sample also belongs to another study, concerning T cells expressing NK-cell markers. From that second work: The authors generated TCR beta cDNA through 5'RACE template switching with UMIs.

The chain recombines TRBV4-3 with TRBJ2-2, with D tentatively TRBD1 (6 bases). The receptor was isolated from a man aged 50-60 years who received an inactivated influenza vaccine. Here the sequenced sample was PBMCs from blood, taken on the day of vaccination. The CDR3 protein is CASSRRAGENTGELFF. CDR3 nucleotides: TGCGCCAGCAGCCGGCGGGCAGGGGAGAACACCGGGGAGCTGTTTTTT.